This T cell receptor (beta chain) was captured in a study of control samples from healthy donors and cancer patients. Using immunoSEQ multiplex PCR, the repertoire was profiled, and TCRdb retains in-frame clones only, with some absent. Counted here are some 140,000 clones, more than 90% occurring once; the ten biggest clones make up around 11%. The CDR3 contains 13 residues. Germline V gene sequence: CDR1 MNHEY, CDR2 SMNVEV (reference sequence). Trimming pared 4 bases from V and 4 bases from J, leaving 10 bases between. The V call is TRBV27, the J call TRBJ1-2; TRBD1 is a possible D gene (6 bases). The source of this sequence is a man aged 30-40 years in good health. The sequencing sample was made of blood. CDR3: CASSSDRSYGYTF. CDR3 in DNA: TGTGCCAGCAGTTCCGACAGGAGCTATGGCTACACCTTC.